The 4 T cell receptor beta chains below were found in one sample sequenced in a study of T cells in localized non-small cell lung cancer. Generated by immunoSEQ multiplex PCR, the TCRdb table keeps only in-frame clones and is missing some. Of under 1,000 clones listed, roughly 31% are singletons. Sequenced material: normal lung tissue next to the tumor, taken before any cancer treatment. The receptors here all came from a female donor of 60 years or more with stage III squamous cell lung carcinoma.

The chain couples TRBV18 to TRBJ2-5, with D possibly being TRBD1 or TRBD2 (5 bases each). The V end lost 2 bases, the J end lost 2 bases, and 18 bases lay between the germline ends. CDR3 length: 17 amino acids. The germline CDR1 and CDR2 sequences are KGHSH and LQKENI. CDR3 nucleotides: TGTGCCAGCTCACCATTTTCCCCCTCGTGGGGGCAAGAGACCCAGTACTTC. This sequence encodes CASSPFSPSWGQETQYF. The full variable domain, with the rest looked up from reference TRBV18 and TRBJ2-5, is NAGVMQNPRHLVRRRGQEARLRCSPMKGHSHVYWYRQLPEEGLKFMVYLQKENIIDESGMPKERFSAEFPKEGPSILRIQQVVRGDSAAYFCASSPFSPSWGQETQYFGPGTRLLVL.

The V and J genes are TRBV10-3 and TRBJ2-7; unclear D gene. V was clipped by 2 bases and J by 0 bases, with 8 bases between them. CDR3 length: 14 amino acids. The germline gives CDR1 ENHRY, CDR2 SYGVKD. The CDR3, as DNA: TGTGCCATCAGTGAGCAGAAGAGCTCCTACGAGCAGTACTTC. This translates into CAISEQKSSYEQYF.

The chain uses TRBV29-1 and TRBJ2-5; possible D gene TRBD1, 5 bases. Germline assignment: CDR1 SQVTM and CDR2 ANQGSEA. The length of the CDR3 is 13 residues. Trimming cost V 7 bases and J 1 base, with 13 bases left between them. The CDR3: CSGTTGFQETQYF. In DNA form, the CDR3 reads TGCAGCGGGACAACAGGTTTCCAAGAGACCCAGTACTTC. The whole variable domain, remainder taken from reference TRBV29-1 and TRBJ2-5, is SAVISQKPSRDICQRGTSLTIQCQVDSQVTMMFWYRQQPGQSLTLIATANQGSEATYESGFVIDKFPISRPNLTFSTLTVSNMSPEDSSIYLCSGTTGFQETQYFGPGTRLLVL.

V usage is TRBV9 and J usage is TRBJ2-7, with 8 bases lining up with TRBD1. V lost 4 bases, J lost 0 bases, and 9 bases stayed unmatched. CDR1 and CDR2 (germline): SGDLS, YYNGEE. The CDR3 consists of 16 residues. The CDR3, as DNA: TGTGCCAGCAGCAAAGCCGGGACAGGCGACTCCTACGAGCAGTACTTC. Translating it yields CASSKAGTGDSYEQYF.